Sequencing of this T cell receptor (beta chain) was carried out in a study of PD-L1 blockade in urothelial cancer. The assay was immunoSEQ multiplex PCR, and TCRdb's table has in-frame clones only and misses some. The sample records 95,000 to 150,000 clones, 86% being singletons. Time point given: peripheral blood 6 weeks after treatment start. Each patient gave between 1 and 8 samples of peripheral blood mononuclear cells, which were collected pretreatment and during treatment. Trimming shortened V by 2 bases and J by 4 bases, and 11 bases separated the two germline ends. Germline lookup yields CDR1 SGHTA and CDR2 FQGTGA. The length of the CDR3 is 14 residues.

The sequencing used PBMCs, collected around atezolizumab (anti-PD-L1) treatment. V is TRBV7-3 and J is TRBJ2-5; D perhaps matches TRBD2 (6 bases). The source is a man between 50 and 59 years old with urothelial cancer. The CDR3 nucleotides are TGTGCCAGCAGCTTATTAGGCGGGATAGAGACCCAGTACTTC. It codes for CASSLLGGIETQYF.